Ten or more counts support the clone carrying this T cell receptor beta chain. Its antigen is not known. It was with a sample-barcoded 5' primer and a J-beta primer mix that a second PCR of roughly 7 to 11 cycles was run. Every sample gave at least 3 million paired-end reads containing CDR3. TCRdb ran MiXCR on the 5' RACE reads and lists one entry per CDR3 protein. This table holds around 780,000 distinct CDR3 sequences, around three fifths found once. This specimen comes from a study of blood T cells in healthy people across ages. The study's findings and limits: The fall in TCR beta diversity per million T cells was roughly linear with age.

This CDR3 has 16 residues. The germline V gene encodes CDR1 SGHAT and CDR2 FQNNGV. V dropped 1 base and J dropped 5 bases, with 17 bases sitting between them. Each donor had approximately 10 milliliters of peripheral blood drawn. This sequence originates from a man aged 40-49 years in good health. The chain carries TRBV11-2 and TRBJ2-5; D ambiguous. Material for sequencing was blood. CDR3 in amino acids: CASSLVTQARAETQYF. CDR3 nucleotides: TGTGCCAGCAGCTTAGTTACGCAGGCTAGAGCGGAGACCCAGTACTTC.